The rows below give T cell receptor beta chains drawn from one sample of a study of CXCR3-negative and CXCR3-positive naive CD8 T cells. No DNA is given; TCRdb re-called the 5' RACE reads and lists each CDR3 protein once. This specimen shows 35,000 to 40,000 distinct CDR3 sequences; the ten leading clones hold about 15%. Material for sequencing was memory CD8+ T cells from blood. The receptors were sampled from a human donor in good health. Some clones in this sample may be carry-over from other donors' samples. Both conserved end residues are part of each CDR3. Each record gives: J gene, V gene, clone size, CDR3 protein. Size values are once, few and many counts, or a class for expanded clones, and some rows have none.

TRBJ2-1 | TRBV20-1 | NA | CSARNRGENEQFF
TRBJ2-1 | TRBV20-1 | large | CSANSGGDYNEQFF
TRBJ2-3 | TRBV7-6 | NA | CASSLEMLAGVDTQYF
TRBJ2-1 | TRBV7-8 | NA | CASSILAGGRNEQFF
TRBJ2-4 | TRBV20-1 | NA | CSATDPGPAKNIQYF
TRBJ2-2 | TRBV12-3/TRBV12-4 | NA | CASSLRIGELFF
TRBJ2-1 | TRBV14 | NA | CASSQEQGELDEQFF
TRBJ2-3 | TRBV28 | NA | CASRTGGRNTDTQYF
TRBJ2-7 | TRBV29-1 | NA | CSVAGVHEQYF
TRBJ2-3 | TRBV25-1 | NA | CASSDRAFSGADTQYF
TRBJ2-7 | TRBV20-1 | NA | CSAPWGESSYEQYF
TRBJ2-2 | TRBV6-5 | NA | CASSYSPAGGGIYTGELFF
TRBJ2-7 | TRBV5-1 | NA | CASSLEWQGAYEQYF
TRBJ2-3 | TRBV5-6 | NA | CASSLPGMTLDDTQYF
TRBJ2-1 | TRBV5-6 | NA | CASSLGSAAYNEQFF
TRBJ2-3 | TRBV29-1 | NA | CSGKDSYTDTQYF
TRBJ2-7 | TRBV7-6 | NA | CASSLDSRGAYEQYF
TRBJ2-1 | TRBV4-3 | NA | CASSQDLGGDYNEQFF
TRBJ2-7 | TRBV12-3/TRBV12-4 | NA | CASRDTGQGVDEQYF
TRBJ2-3 | TRBV4-1 | NA | CASSQVELGHGPEDTQYF
TRBJ2-7 | TRBV15 | NA | CATSGGGSEQYF
TRBJ1-2 | TRBV4-1 | NA | CASSYRDRYGYTF
TRBJ1-1 | TRBV29-1 | NA | CSAWSGDSTEAFF
TRBJ2-7 | TRBV24-1 | NA | CATYARAGVYEQYF
TRBJ2-1 | TRBV7-2 | NA | CASSSNGQGEQFF
TRBJ2-2 | TRBV3-1 | NA | CASSQDPSGYTGELFF
TRBJ2-7 | TRBV20-1 | NA | CSATGQNPLFYEQYF
TRBJ2-1 | TRBV6-5 | NA | CATIAGGPNEQFF
TRBJ2-7 | TRBV9 | NA | CASSVRQGAYEQYF
TRBJ2-1 | TRBV6-5 | NA | CASSYSTSGTLNEQFF
TRBJ2-7 | TRBV27 | NA | CASSLSPAYEQYF
TRBJ2-3 | TRBV7-9 | NA | CASSLAARDTQYF
TRBJ2-2 | TRBV24-1 | medium-sized | CATSDGTDTGELFF